This TCR beta chain emerged from a study of blood T cells in healthy people across ages. Of note for this clonotype: The antigen remains undetermined.

Primers used in a second PCR of roughly 6 to 12 cycles were a sample-barcoded 5' primer and a J-beta primer mix. Researchers report that a template-switch adaptor with 12 random nucleotides tagged each cDNA molecule. TCRdb re-derived calls from the 5' RACE reads in MiXCR, one entry per CDR3 protein. The table shows about 1.6 million distinct CDR3 sequences, with about 31% occurring only once. Per the germline V gene, CDR1 is DFQATT and CDR2 is SNEGSKA (reference sequence). The trim removed 5 bases at V and 2 bases at J, leaving 8 bases unmatched. This CDR3 is built from 14 residues. Findings and caveats of the study: Bulk PBMC profiling left naive and antigen-experienced comparisons inconclusive.

Donors gave roughly 10 milliliters of peripheral blood apiece. Sample: blood. This receptor was identified in a woman in her 30s in good health. This chain connects TRBV20-1 to TRBJ2-7, with 8 positions matching TRBD1. CDR3 sequence reads: CSAAQGTGAYEQYF. The CDR3 DNA reads TGCAGTGCTGCACAGGGGACAGGCGCCTACGAGCAGTACTTC.